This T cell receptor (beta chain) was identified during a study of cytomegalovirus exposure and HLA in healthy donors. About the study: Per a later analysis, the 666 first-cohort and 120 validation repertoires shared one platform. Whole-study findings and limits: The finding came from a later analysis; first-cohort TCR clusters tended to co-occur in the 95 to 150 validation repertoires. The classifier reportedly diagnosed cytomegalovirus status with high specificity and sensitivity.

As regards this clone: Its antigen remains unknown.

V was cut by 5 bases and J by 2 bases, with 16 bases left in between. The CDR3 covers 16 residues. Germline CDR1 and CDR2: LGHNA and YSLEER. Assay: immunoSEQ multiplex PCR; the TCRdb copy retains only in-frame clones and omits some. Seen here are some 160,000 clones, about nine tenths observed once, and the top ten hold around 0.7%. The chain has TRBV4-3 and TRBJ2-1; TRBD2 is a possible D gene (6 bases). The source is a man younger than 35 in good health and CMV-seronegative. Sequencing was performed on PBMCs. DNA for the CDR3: TGCGCCAGCAGCTCGATCTGGCGGGATGCCTACAATGAGCAGTTCTTC. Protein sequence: CASSSIWRDAYNEQFF.